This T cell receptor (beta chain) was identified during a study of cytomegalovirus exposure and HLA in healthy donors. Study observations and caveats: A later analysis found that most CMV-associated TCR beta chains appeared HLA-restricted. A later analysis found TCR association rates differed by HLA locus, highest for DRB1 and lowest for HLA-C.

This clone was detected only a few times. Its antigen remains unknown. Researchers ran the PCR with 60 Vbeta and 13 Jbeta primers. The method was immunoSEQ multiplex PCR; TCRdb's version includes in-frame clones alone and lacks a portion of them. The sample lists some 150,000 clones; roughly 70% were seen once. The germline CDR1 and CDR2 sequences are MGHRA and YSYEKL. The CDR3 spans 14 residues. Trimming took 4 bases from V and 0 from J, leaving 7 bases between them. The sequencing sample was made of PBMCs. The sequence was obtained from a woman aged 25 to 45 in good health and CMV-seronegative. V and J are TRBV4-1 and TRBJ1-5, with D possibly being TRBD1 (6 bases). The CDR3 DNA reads TGCGCCAGCAGCCCAGGGGTTAGCAATCAGCCCCAGCATTTT. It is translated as CASSPGVSNQPQHF.